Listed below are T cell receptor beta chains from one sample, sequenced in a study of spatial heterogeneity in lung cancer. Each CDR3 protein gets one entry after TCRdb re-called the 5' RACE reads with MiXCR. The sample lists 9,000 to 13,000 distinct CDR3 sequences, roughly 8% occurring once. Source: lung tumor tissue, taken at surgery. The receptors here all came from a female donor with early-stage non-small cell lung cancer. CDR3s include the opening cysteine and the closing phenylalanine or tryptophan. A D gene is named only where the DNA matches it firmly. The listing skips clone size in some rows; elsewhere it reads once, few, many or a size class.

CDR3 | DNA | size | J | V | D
CASSLWGAKGTDTQYF | TGTGCCAGCAGCTTATGGGGGGCTAAGGGCACAGATACGCAGTATTTT | - | TRBJ2-3 | TRBV7-2 | -
CSAPQSLQETQYF | TGCAGTGCTCCCCAGAGCCTCCAAGAGACCCAGTACTTC | many | TRBJ2-5 | TRBV20-1 | -
CASSPRDRGNTEAFF | TGTGCCAGCAGCCCACGGGACAGGGGGAACACTGAAGCTTTCTTT | many | TRBJ1-1 | TRBV7-2 | TRBD1
CASIRGGGSYGYTF | TGTGCCAGCATCCGCGGGGGGGGCAGCTATGGCTACACCTTC | many | TRBJ1-2 | TRBV12-3/TRBV12-4 | -
CASSATPGQGVETQYF | TGTGCCAGCAGCGCCACCCCTGGACAGGGCGTAGAGACCCAGTACTTC | many | TRBJ2-5 | TRBV7-9 | TRBD1
CSVSDRLNNEQFF | TGCAGCGTATCGGACAGGCTAAACAATGAGCAGTTCTTC | - | TRBJ2-1 | TRBV29-1 | TRBD1
CASSLDRENTEAFF | TGTGCCAGCAGTCTGGACAGGGAGAACACTGAAGCTTTCTTT | medium-sized | TRBJ1-1 | TRBV28 | TRBD1
CASSLGAGGGETQYF | TGTGCCAGCAGCTTAGGGGCAGGGGGCGGAGAGACCCAGTACTTC | many | TRBJ2-5 | TRBV7-9 | TRBD1
CASRGLGLAEAQETQYF | TGTGCCAGCAGGGGACTTGGGCTAGCGGAGGCCCAAGAGACCCAGTACTTC | many | TRBJ2-5 | TRBV28 | TRBD2
CASSLQGRDQPQHF | TGTGCCAGCAGTCTCCAGGGAAGGGATCAGCCCCAGCATTTT | many | TRBJ1-5 | TRBV6-1 | -
CSASQQGAGYGYTF | TGCAGTGCTAGTCAACAGGGGGCGGGCTATGGCTACACCTTC | many | TRBJ1-2 | TRBV20-1 | TRBD1
CASSYRPNTEAFF | TGTGCCAGCAGCTACAGACCTAACACTGAAGCTTTCTTT | medium-sized | TRBJ1-1 | TRBV2 | -
CASSPARAGGEQFF | TGTGCCAGCTCACCGGCACGGGCCGGGGGAGAGCAGTTCTTC | - | TRBJ2-1 | TRBV18 | -
CASVSSGTDTQYF | TGTGCCAGCGTATCTAGCGGCACAGATACGCAGTATTTT | - | TRBJ2-3 | TRBV5-6 | -
CVTRTASGNTIYF | TGTGTTACGAGGACTGCCTCTGGAAACACCATATATTTT | medium-sized | TRBJ1-3 | TRBV27 | -
CASSLSGFDEQFF | TGTGCCAGCAGTTTATCTGGGTTCGATGAGCAGTTCTTC | many | TRBJ2-1 | TRBV28 | -
CASSPGQGNEQYF | TGTGCCAGCAGTCCCGGACAGGGCAACGAGCAGTACTTC | few | TRBJ2-7 | TRBV27 | TRBD1
CAIAVAGNQPQHF | TGTGCCATCGCGGTCGCGGGCAATCAGCCCCAGCATTTT | many | TRBJ1-5 | TRBV10-3 | -
CASSFVTGYTDTQYF | TGTGCCAGCAGTTTCGTCACGGGGTACACAGATACGCAGTATTTT | many | TRBJ2-3 | TRBV12-3/TRBV12-4 | -
CASSFRSSTEAFF | TGTGCCAGCAGCTTTAGGTCGTCCACTGAAGCTTTCTTT | many | TRBJ1-1 | TRBV7-2 | -
CASSSTGFRANYGYTF | TGTGCCAGCAGTTCGACAGGTTTTCGAGCTAACTATGGCTACACCTTC | - | TRBJ1-2 | TRBV12-3/TRBV12-4 | -
CASKGRLEAFF | TGCGCCAGCAAAGGCCGATTAGAAGCTTTCTTT | medium-sized | TRBJ1-1 | TRBV5-1 | -
CASSSTGGTSTDTQYF | TGTGCCAGCAGCTCGACCGGGGGGACTAGCACAGATACGCAGTATTTT | many | TRBJ2-3 | TRBV7-8 | TRBD2
CATSDLWGGGTGELFF | TGTGCCACCAGTGATTTGTGGGGGGGTGGCACCGGGGAGCTGTTTTTT | - | TRBJ2-2 | TRBV24-1 | TRBD2
CASTGGSGSYNEQFF | TGTGCCAGCACCGGGGGCTCGGGCTCCTACAATGAGCAGTTCTTC | many | TRBJ2-1 | TRBV5-5 | -
CASSSGQWNQPQHF | TGTGCCAGCAGTTCCGGACAGTGGAATCAGCCCCAGCATTTT | many | TRBJ1-5 | TRBV6-2/TRBV6-3 | -
CASSLGQGQETQYF | TGTGCCAGCAGCTTGGGGCAGGGGCAAGAGACCCAGTACTTC | - | TRBJ2-5 | TRBV5-6 | -
CAISEDGSPTEAFF | TGTGCCATCAGTGAGGACGGGAGCCCCACTGAAGCTTTCTTT | many | TRBJ1-1 | TRBV10-3 | -
CSVVSSFNGYTF | TGCAGCGTTGTTTCCAGCTTTAATGGCTACACCTTC | medium-sized | TRBJ1-2 | TRBV29-1 | -
CASSQDGPLGYTF | TGTGCCAGCAGCCAAGACGGACCCTTGGGCTACACCTTC | - | TRBJ1-2 | TRBV14 | -
CSVDLGPNTGELFF | TGCAGCGTCGACTTGGGGCCGAACACCGGGGAGCTGTTTTTT | many | TRBJ2-2 | TRBV29-1 | -
CASSLGASQETQYF | TGCGCCAGCAGCTTGGGAGCTAGCCAAGAGACCCAGTACTTC | many | TRBJ2-5 | TRBV5-1 | -
CASSLTELSYNSPLHF | TGTGCCAGCAGCTTGACGGAACTCTCCTATAATTCACCCCTCCACTTT | few | TRBJ1-6 | TRBV7-6 | -